Shown below are 3 T cell receptor beta chains from a single sample sequenced in a study of read filtering for tumor transcriptome and immune sequencing. This library used roughly 0.4 ug RNA and molecular barcoded adaptors spanning alpha/delta and beta/gamma chains. MiXCR, applied by TCRdb to the reads, yields one record per CDR3 protein. The sample has around 26,000 distinct CDR3 sequences, 13% to 15% seen once. The material sequenced was a population of CD138-negative cells sorted from bone marrow. Receptor source: a donor over 35 with multiple myeloma.

J is TRBJ2-1 and V is TRBV11-2, with TRBD2 identical over 10 bases. J gave up 9 bases and V 5 bases, and 10 bases lay outside the gene matches. Germline V gene data show CDR1 as SGHAT and CDR2 as FQNNGV. This CDR3 has 15 residues. The CDR3 DNA reads as TGTGCCAGCAGCCGAGGACTAGCGGTAGGGGGTGAGCAGTTCTTC. It yields the protein CASSRGLAVGGEQFF.

Ten or more counts support this clonotype. The V call is TRBV2, the J call TRBJ2-1; the match to TRBD2 covers 7 bases. CDR3 size: 12 residues. After removal of 5 bases from V and 7 bases from J, the junction contained 2 bases not matched to a gene. Germline V lookup: CDR1 SNHLY, CDR2 FYNNEI. The CDR3 region has the DNA TGTGCCAGCAGTCTAGCGGAGAATGAGCAGTTCTTC. Translation gives CASSLAENEQFF.

A note on this clonotype: One base away lies a much larger clone, so this may be a sequencing read error. This CDR3 reads CASSQPDTLYF. The DNA of the CDR3 is TGTGCCAGCTCACAGCCAGATACGCTGTATTTT. The V call is TRBV18, the J call TRBJ2-3; D is uncertain. This CDR3 comprises 11 residues. Germline CDR1 KGHSH, CDR2 LQKENI. The whole variable domain, filled in from reference TRBV18 and TRBJ2-3, reads NAGVMQNPRHLVRRRGQEARLRCSPMKGHSHVYWYRQLPEEGLKFMVYLQKENIIDESGMPKERFSAEFPKEGPSILRIQQVVRGDSAAYFCASSQPDTLYFGPGTRLTVL.